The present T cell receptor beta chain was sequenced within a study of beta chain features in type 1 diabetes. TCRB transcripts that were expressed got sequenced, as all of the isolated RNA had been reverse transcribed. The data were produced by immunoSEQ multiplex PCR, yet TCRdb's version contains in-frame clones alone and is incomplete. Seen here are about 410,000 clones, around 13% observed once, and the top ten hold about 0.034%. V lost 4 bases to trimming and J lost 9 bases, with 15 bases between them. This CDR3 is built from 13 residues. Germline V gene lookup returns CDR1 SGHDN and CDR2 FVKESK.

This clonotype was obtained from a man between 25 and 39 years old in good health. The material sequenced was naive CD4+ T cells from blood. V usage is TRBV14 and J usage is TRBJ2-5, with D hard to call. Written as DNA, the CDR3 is TGTGCCAGCAGCCGCCCTGATACGGGTTCCCAGTACTTC. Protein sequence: CASSRPDTGSQYF.